The rows below give T cell receptor beta chains drawn from one sample of a study of shared clonotypes between healthy human individuals. Sequencing used immunoSEQ multiplex PCR; TCRdb keeps in-frame clones, though not all of them. The sample has fewer than 400,000 clones, roughly 70% seen once. The sample consisted of memory CD4+ T cells sorted from blood. The source is a man aged 25-45 years in good health. The CDR3 runs from the conserved cysteine through the conserved F or W. Fields, in order: D gene, J gene, clone size, V gene, CDR3 DNA, CDR3 protein. The D gene is left open where the match is weak. A row's size may be missing; if present it is once, few, many or a size class.

.,TRBJ1-4,.,TRBV9,TGTGCCAGCAGCGTAAAAGGGGCCCATGAAAAACTGTTTTTT,CASSVKGAHEKLFF
.,TRBJ2-3,few,TRBV19,TGTGCCAGTAGTACCCGCGGAGATACGCAGTATTTT,CASSTRGDTQYF
.,TRBJ2-3,.,TRBV28,TGTGCCAGCAGACAAGGTAGCGCGGGCACAGATACGCAGTATTTT,CASRQGSAGTDTQYF
.,TRBJ1-5,.,TRBV6-1,TGTGCCAGCAGTGAAGCCAGGCGGCCCCAGCATTTT,CASSEARRPQHF
.,TRBJ2-6,.,TRBV6-1,TGTGCCAGCAGTGAAAAGGGACCCGTCCTGACTTTC,CASSEKGPVLTF
.,TRBJ2-2,.,TRBV10-2,TGCGCCAGCAGTTTCGGCGGGCCCACGAACACCGGGGAGCTGTTTTTT,CASSFGGPTNTGELFF
.,TRBJ2-1,.,TRBV7-6,TGTGCCAGCAGCCCCCGGGACAACGACAATGAGCAGTTCTTC,CASSPRDNDNEQFF
.,TRBJ1-5,.,TRBV6-6,TGTGCCAGCAGCTCGGCTTCTGGACAGTACAATCAGCCCCAGCATTTT,CASSSASGQYNQPQHF
TRBD1,TRBJ1-4,.,TRBV5-1,TGCGCCAGCAGCTTGCTACCCGGGACAGGGGGAGAAAAACTGTTTTTT,CASSLLPGTGGEKLFF
TRBD1,TRBJ1-1,.,TRBV5-4,TGTGCCAGCTTGCCTGGGGGACAGGGGGGGCAAACTGAAGCTTTCTTT,CASLPGGQGGQTEAFF
TRBD1,TRBJ1-2,.,TRBV2,TGTGCCAGCAGTGCCCGGGACAGGGACGGCTACACCTTC,CASSARDRDGYTF
.,TRBJ2-7,many,TRBV28,TGTGCCAGCAGTTCTCCGACGGTATCCTACGAGCAGTACTTC,CASSSPTVSYEQYF
TRBD1,TRBJ2-5,.,TRBV2,TGTGCCAGGGGGACAGGCCATCCGCAAGAGACCCAGTACTTC,CARGTGHPQETQYF
TRBD1,TRBJ2-7,.,TRBV5-1,TGCGCCAGCAGCTCCGGGACAGGGGACGAGCAGTACTTC,CASSSGTGDEQYF
.,TRBJ2-5,.,TRBV28,TGTGCCAGCAGCCGACCGGGACACATCCAAGAGACCCAGTACTTC,CASSRPGHIQETQYF
.,TRBJ2-7,.,TRBV6-1,TGTGCCAGCAGTGAGCTAGGTTCCCCTCCGGGGTACGAGCAGTACTTC,CASSELGSPPGYEQYF
.,TRBJ1-2,.,TRBV7-2,TGTGCCAGCAGCATAAGACAGAGCAAGCTAAGAAACTATGGCTACACCTTC,CASSIRQSKLRNYGYTF
TRBD1,TRBJ1-1,.,TRBV6-4,TGTGCCAGCAGCAAACAGGGGGGAAGCACTGAAGCTTTCTTT,CASSKQGGSTEAFF
.,TRBJ2-6,once,TRBV11-3,TGTGCCAGCAGCAACCCATGGGGTTCGGGGGCCAACGTCCTGACTTTC,CASSNPWGSGANVLTF
TRBD1,TRBJ1-2,.,TRBV19,TGTGCCAGTATCGCCAGGGGGCAGGACTATGGCTACACCTTC,CASIARGQDYGYTF
.,TRBJ2-7,few,TRBV7-6,TGTGCCAGCACAAGGGGGGGTTCCTACGAGCAGTACTTC,CASTRGGSYEQYF
TRBD2,TRBJ2-7,.,TRBV18,TGTGCCAGCTCACCTCGTTCCCCGAGCGGGAGTAGTCCCAGCCACGAGCAGTACTTC,CASSPRSPSGSSPSHEQYF
.,TRBJ1-1,.,TRBV5-4,TGTGCCAGCAGCCCGAAGAAGGACCGGAACACTGAAGCTTTCTTT,CASSPKKDRNTEAFF
.,TRBJ2-7,.,TRBV6-1,TGTGCCAGCAGTGAGCTCCCGGGAGAGGGTTACGAGCAGTACTTC,CASSELPGEGYEQYF
.,TRBJ1-1,.,TRBV2,TGTGCCAGCAGCTCGGACAGTAACACTGAAGCTTTCTTT,CASSSDSNTEAFF
.,TRBJ2-3,.,TRBV19,TGTGCCAGTAGCCTCCTGCCCGGCGGCCTCATCGATACGCAGTATTTT,CASSLLPGGLIDTQYF
.,TRBJ1-3,.,TRBV9,TGTGCCAGCAGCGTAGGTATGGCTCGAAACACCATATATTTT,CASSVGMARNTIYF
.,TRBJ2-1,.,TRBV27,TGTGCCAGCAGCCTATTCGGGGTTGGCTACAATGAGCAGTTCTTC,CASSLFGVGYNEQFF
.,TRBJ1-1,.,TRBV28,TGTGCCAGCAGTTTAGGAGGGGCGAACACTGAAGCTTTCTTT,CASSLGGANTEAFF
.,TRBJ2-2,.,TRBV5-8,TGTGCCAGCGCCCCCGTTGGAGGTACCGGGGAGCTGTTTTTT,CASAPVGGTGELFF
.,TRBJ2-3,once,TRBV7-2,TGTGCCAGCAGCTTTTACGGGAGTTCTGATACGCAGTATTTT,CASSFYGSSDTQYF
.,TRBJ2-7,.,TRBV5-6,TGTGCCAGCAGCCGCGATCCGGGACACCCCTACGAGCAGTACTTC,CASSRDPGHPYEQYF
.,TRBJ1-4,.,TRBV6-1,TGTGCCAGCAGTGAGTTCCAGCCCGGGACGTTAGGGAAACTGTTTTTT,CASSEFQPGTLGKLFF
TRBD2,TRBJ2-1,.,TRBV27,TGTGCCAGCAGCCCCACCTCCGCGGGAGGGCCCTATGAGCAGTTCTTC,CASSPTSAGGPYEQFF
.,TRBJ2-7,.,TRBV20-1,TGCAGTGCTAGACAAGTCTACGAGCAGTACTTC,CSARQVYEQYF
TRBD1,TRBJ1-5,.,TRBV2,TGTGCCAGCAGTCAGGACAGGGGCCTCCATGGGCATTTT,CASSQDRGLHGHF
.,TRBJ2-2,few,TRBV7-7,TGTGCTAGCAGCTTAGGTGTCAGGGGCTGGACCGGGGAGCTGTTTTTT,CASSLGVRGWTGELFF
TRBD2,TRBJ2-1,.,TRBV19,TGTGCCAGTAGTATGCGGACTAGCGCAAGCTCCTACAATGAGCAGTTCTTC,CASSMRTSASSYNEQFF
.,TRBJ2-7,.,TRBV9,TGTGCCAGCAGCGTTCTTGGGGCCAGCTACGAGCAGTACTTC,CASSVLGASYEQYF
.,TRBJ2-7,.,TRBV6-4,TGTGCCAGGGTCCGGCAGGGAACCTACGAGCAGTACTTC,CARVRQGTYEQYF
.,TRBJ2-1,.,TRBV5-1,TGCGCCAGCAGCTCCTGGACTACCGACAACAATGAGCAGTTCTTC,CASSSWTTDNNEQFF
.,TRBJ2-5,.,TRBV2,TGTGCCAGCAATAGGGCAGGGCTTTACCAAGAGACCCAGTACTTC,CASNRAGLYQETQYF
.,TRBJ2-7,.,TRBV5-5,TGTGCCAGCAGCTTGGGCTTGGGGGACTACGAGCAGTACTTC,CASSLGLGDYEQYF
TRBD2,TRBJ2-3,.,TRBV5-1,TGCGCCAGCAGCCCCCCGGGAGGGATGATGGGTAGCACAGATACGCAGTATTTT,CASSPPGGMMGSTDTQYF
.,TRBJ2-7,once,TRBV28,TGTGCCAGCAGTTGGGCGACATACGAGCAGTACTTC,CASSWATYEQYF
.,TRBJ2-1,once,TRBV7-6,TGTGCCAGCAGCGTTTTCCCTAGCTCCTACAATGAGCAGTTCTTC,CASSVFPSSYNEQFF
TRBD1,TRBJ2-7,once,TRBV28,TGTGCCAGCAGTTTGTTGACAGGGTGGAGCTCCTACGAGCAGTACTTC,CASSLLTGWSSYEQYF
.,TRBJ2-3,.,TRBV5-1,TGCGCCAGCAGAGTTGGGAGAGGCACAGATACGCAGTATTTT,CASRVGRGTDTQYF
TRBD2,TRBJ2-1,.,TRBV12-5,TGTGCTAGCGCTAGCGGGAGTATGGGCAATGAGCAGTTCTTC,CASASGSMGNEQFF
.,TRBJ2-1,many,TRBV4-2,TGTGCCAGCAGCCAAGATTTAGCCAGGGACAATGAGCAGTTCTTC,CASSQDLARDNEQFF
TRBD1,TRBJ1-2,.,TRBV27,TGTGCCAGCAGTAGACAGGGGGGGAACTATGGCTACACCTTC,CASSRQGGNYGYTF
.,TRBJ2-7,.,TRBV7-3,TGTGCCAGCAGCTTAATAGGCGGCAGGCCCCCTTCCGAGCAGTACTTC,CASSLIGGRPPSEQYF
TRBD1,TRBJ2-7,.,TRBV6-1,TGTGCCAGCAGGATGGGACAGGGGTCTCTCTACGAGCAGTACTTC,CASRMGQGSLYEQYF
.,TRBJ1-5,.,TRBV27,TGTGCCAGCAGTCAACTAAATAGCAATCAGCCCCAGCATTTT,CASSQLNSNQPQHF
.,TRBJ1-2,.,TRBV30,TGTGCCTGGACTGGGCAGGGACGTAACTATGGCTACACCTTC,CAWTGQGRNYGYTF
.,TRBJ2-6,.,TRBV6-5,TGTGCCAGCAGCCTCCCTGGGGCCAACGTCCTGACTTTC,CASSLPGANVLTF
.,TRBJ1-4,.,TRBV14,TGTGCCAGCAGCCAAGATCCCGGACGTTCGACCCAACTGTTTTTT,CASSQDPGRSTQLFF